This TCR beta chain was observed in a study of blood T cells in healthy people across ages. Study results and caveats: Expanded clonotype changes were possibly confounded by unknown donor CMV status.

This clonotype has a count of ten or more. The antigen is not known. Using a J-beta primer mix together with a sample-barcoded 5' primer, a second PCR was run for roughly 6 to 12 cycles. One entry per CDR3 protein results from TCRdb running MiXCR on the 5' RACE reads. Among about 840,000 distinct CDR3 sequences listed, about 28% were seen once. Roughly 10 milliliters was the volume of peripheral blood drawn from each donor. These same records also appear under a second study, on T cells of mothers and their children. As that study records: Over 8.5 million TCR beta CDR3 reads were obtained from each mother, and about 3 million from each child. Biologically related mothers and children overlapped slightly more than unrelated pairs, a non-significant difference.

Sequencing was done on a sample of blood. This receptor was obtained from a woman between 40 and 55 years old in good health.

CDR3 residues: CSVVWGDSEQFF. CDR3 coding DNA: TGCAGCGTTGTTTGGGGCGATTCCGAGCAGTTCTTC. The chain has TRBV29-1 and TRBJ2-1; perhaps TRBD1 as D (5 bases). The CDR3 totals 12 residues. The germline V gene has CDR1 SQVTM and CDR2 ANQGSEA. V was trimmed by 4 bases and J by 10 bases, leaving 14 bases between them.